What follows describes a single TCR beta chain. The data belong to a study of OX40 agonist ivuxolimab in advanced cancers. The protocol was immunoSEQ multiplex PCR, while the TCRdb copy is restricted to in-frame clones and leaves out a portion. The repertoire has 13,000 to 15,000 clones, more than 75% of them found once; the top ten carry roughly two thirds. The CDR3 contains 15 residues. V lost 0 bases to trimming and J lost 4 bases; unmatched junction nucleotides: 3. CDR1 SGHKS and CDR2 YYEKEE come from the germline V gene (reference sequence). The material was CD4+ or CD8+ T cells sorted from blood, obtained in a trial of the OX40 agonist ivuxolimab. This TCR derives from an adult with an advanced solid tumor such as melanoma, head and neck, liver or kidney cancer. V gene TRBV5-5 combines with J gene TRBJ2-2; 7 bases agree with TRBD2. CDR3 sequence reads: CASSLGLAVTGELFF. CDR3 nucleotides: TGTGCCAGCAGCTTGGGGCTAGCGGTCACCGGGGAGCTGTTTTTT. The entire variable domain, with the rest obtained from reference TRBV5-5 and TRBJ2-2, is as follows: DAGVTQSPTHLIKTRGQQVTLRCSPISGHKSVSWYQQVLGQGPQFIFQYYEKEERGRGNFPDRFSARQFPNYSSELNVNALLLGDSALYLCASSLGLAVTGELFFGEGSRLTVL.